The entry that follows covers one T cell receptor (beta chain) sequence. This sample's treatment: oral pan-JAK inhibitor, 5-10 mg twice daily. A FACSAria was used to sort CD4+ and CD8+ T cells. These cells came from PBMCs. The data are from a study of CD8+ T cells in alopecia areata. On the study more broadly: Administration of oral tofacitinib to treated patients was at 5 to 10 mg twice daily.

It was cDNA, reverse transcribed from extracted RNA, that served as the sequencing template. The assay was immunoSEQ multiplex PCR, and TCRdb's table has in-frame clones only and misses some. Seen here are about 210,000 clones, around three fifths observed once, and the top ten hold around 1.6%. V was clipped by 6 bases and J by 9 bases, with 12 bases between them. Germline V gene sequence: CDR1 SGHVS, CDR2 FNYEAQ. CDR3 length: 12 amino acids. The origin of this receptor is a human donor with alopecia areata. Source: CD4+ T cells sorted from blood, taken at week 4, from a patient treated with tofacitinib. V and J are TRBV7-6 and TRBJ2-4, with a weak D call TRBD1 (6 bases). CDR3: CASRPGHSIQYF. The CDR3, as DNA: TGTGCCAGCAGGCCGGGACACAGCATTCAGTACTTC.